This is a list of T cell receptor beta chains from one sample in a study of early T cells in non-severe SARS-CoV-2 infection. In TCRdb, the 5' RACE reads were re-called with MiXCR into one record per CDR3 protein. Of fewer than 60,000 distinct CDR3 sequences listed, about 4.2% were seen once; the top ten hold around 6%. The sequenced sample was whole blood. The receptors derive from an adult who was a healthcare worker with PCR-confirmed SARS-CoV-2 infection or an uninfected control (not recorded which). CDR3s include the opening cysteine and the closing phenylalanine or tryptophan. Each record gives: clone size, J gene, V gene, D gene, CDR3 DNA, CDR3 protein. The D gene is left open where the match is weak. Size values are once, few and many counts, or a class for expanded clones, and some rows have none.

many | TRBJ2-3 | TRBV5-8 | TRBD1 | TGTGCCAGCAGGACCGGGACAGGGCGCACACTTAGCACAGATACGCAGTATTTT | CASRTGTGRTLSTDTQYF
many | TRBJ2-3 | TRBV18 | NA | TGTGCCAGCTCACCACCGGTGATAGATACGCAGTATTTT | CASSPPVIDTQYF
many | TRBJ2-3 | TRBV4-2 | TRBD2 | TGTGCCAGCAGCCAAGCTCTAGCGGGGGGAAGCACAGATACGCAGTATTTT | CASSQALAGGSTDTQYF
many | TRBJ1-5 | TRBV18 | NA | TGTGCCAGCTCACCGGACAGCCAATATAGCAATCAGCCCCAGCATTTT | CASSPDSQYSNQPQHF
few | TRBJ2-7 | TRBV5-1 | TRBD1 | TGCGCCAGCAGCTTCCTGGCCACCGGGACAGGGGGCGGCGAGCAGTACTTC | CASSFLATGTGGGEQYF
medium-sized | TRBJ2-3 | TRBV5-1 | NA | TGCGCCAGCAGCTCGGGGTCCACAGATACGCAGTATTTT | CASSSGSTDTQYF
NA | TRBJ1-1 | TRBV3-1 | NA | TGTGCCAGCAGCCAAGCGAGCTACACTGAAGCTTTCTTT | CASSQASYTEAFF
many | TRBJ2-1 | TRBV11-3 | NA | TGTGCCAGCAGCTTATCCGGAGCCAGGACGAGGAATGAGCAGTTCTTC | CASSLSGARTRNEQFF
once | TRBJ2-1 | TRBV29-1 | NA | TGCAGCGTTGAAGTTGGCGTGGCCTACAATGAGCAGTTCTTC | CSVEVGVAYNEQFF
many | TRBJ2-1 | TRBV6-6 | NA | TGTGCCAGCAGCCACATACGCGATGAGCAGTTCTTC | CASSHIRDEQFF
few | TRBJ2-1 | TRBV20-1 | TRBD1 | TGCAGTGCTAGAGATGAGGGGGCAATTTACAATGAGCAGTTCTTC | CSARDEGAIYNEQFF
many | TRBJ1-1 | TRBV15 | NA | TGTGCCACCAGCAGAGCGGGGGTGAACACTGAAGCTTTCTTT | CATSRAGVNTEAFF
many | TRBJ1-1 | TRBV5-6 | NA | TGTGCCAGCAGCTACTTAAACAGGGCGACGAACACTGAAGCTTTCTTT | CASSYLNRATNTEAFF
many | TRBJ2-1 | TRBV6-6 | NA | TGTGCCAGCAGCTCAGCGGAGAGCTCCTACAATGAGCAGTTCTTC | CASSSAESSYNEQFF
many | TRBJ2-3 | TRBV5-5 | NA | TGTGCCAGCAGCTTAGCGGATTGGGCAGATACGCAGTATTTT | CASSLADWADTQYF
many | TRBJ2-7 | TRBV3-1 | TRBD2 | TGTGCCAGCAGCCAAGATTGGCGGAGCGGGGGCCCCTACGAGCAGTACTTC | CASSQDWRSGGPYEQYF
many | TRBJ2-1 | TRBV7-9 | NA | TGTGCCAGCAGGGAGATCCGGGTAAACTACAATGAGCAGTTCTTC | CASREIRVNYNEQFF
many | TRBJ1-3 | TRBV9 | NA | TGTGCCAGCAGCGGAACGCCGGGACGCAATACGGTGGGCTCTGGAAACACCATATATTTT | CASSGTPGRNTVGSGNTIYF
many | TRBJ2-2 | TRBV20-1 | NA | TGCAGTGCTAGAGCTGAGGGACGAGAACACACCGGGGAGCTGTTTTTT | CSARAEGREHTGELFF
NA | TRBJ2-3 | TRBV24-1 | TRBD2 | TGTGCCACCAGCGACGGACTAGGGCGTACCACAGATACGCAGTATTTT | CATSDGLGRTTDTQYF
NA | TRBJ2-1 | TRBV5-8 | TRBD1 | TGTGCCAGCAGCTCGGGACAGCTCTTTGGCTACAATGAGCAGTTCTTC | CASSSGQLFGYNEQFF
NA | TRBJ1-1 | TRBV6-5 | NA | TGTGCCAGCAGAGACCACGTCAGTGGGACTGAAGCTTTCTTT | CASRDHVSGTEAFF